A selection of T cell receptor beta chains follows, all from one sample in a study of vaccination and CD4 T cells after COVID-19. TCRdb recomputed calls from the PCR reads with MiXCR, one row per CDR3 protein. The sample holds some 11,000 distinct CDR3 sequences, around 40% seen once. The antigens these receptors bind are not known. Material for sequencing was CD4+ T cells from blood, cultured in vitro. Receptors originate from a human donor who had recovered from COVID-19. CDR3s include the opening cysteine and the closing phenylalanine or tryptophan. A D gene is named only where the DNA matches it firmly. Some rows have no size entry. The others give once, few or many, or a class for an expanded clone.

D: -
J: TRBJ1-2
length: 12
size: -
V: TRBV11-2
CDR3: CASSLSRGGYTF
DNA: TGTGCCAGCAGCTTAAGTCGAGGTGGCTACACCTTC

D: -
J: TRBJ1-6
length: 16
size: once
V: TRBV30
CDR3: CAWSAGRYDYNSPLHF
DNA: TGTGCCTGGAGCGCGGGGCGATATGACTATAATTCACCCCTCCACTTT

D: -
J: TRBJ1-1
length: 15
size: -
V: TRBV30
CDR3: CAWTSTSLWNTEAFF
DNA: TGTGCCTGGACCTCCACTTCCCTATGGAACACTGAAGCTTTCTTT

D: TRBD1
J: TRBJ1-1
length: 17
size: -
V: TRBV5-1
CDR3: CASSLGPRTGMNTEAFF
DNA: TGCGCCAGCAGCTTGGGGCCCAGGACAGGAATGAACACTGAAGCTTTCTTT

D: -
J: TRBJ2-7
length: 12
size: -
V: TRBV6-2/TRBV6-3
CDR3: CASRPTVYEQYF
DNA: TGTGCCAGCAGACCTACGGTCTACGAGCAGTACTTC

D: -
J: TRBJ1-1
length: 15
size: -
V: TRBV5-4
CDR3: CATLGQPNMNTEAFF
DNA: TGTGCCACCTTAGGACAGCCCAATATGAACACTGAAGCTTTCTTT

D: -
J: TRBJ2-1
length: 12
size: -
V: TRBV6-1
CDR3: CASSRGKNEQFF
DNA: TGTGCCAGCAGCCGGGGAAAAAATGAGCAGTTCTTC

D: TRBD1
J: TRBJ1-2
length: 15
size: -
V: TRBV30
CDR3: CAWAFRDRDFSGYTF
DNA: TGTGCCTGGGCATTCCGGGACAGGGACTTTTCTGGCTACACCTTC

D: -
J: TRBJ2-2
length: 14
size: few
V: TRBV7-6
CDR3: CASSLDRTTGELFF
DNA: TGTGCCAGCAGCTTAGATCGGACGACCGGGGAGCTGTTTTTT

D: -
J: TRBJ1-5
length: 13
size: few
V: TRBV6-5
CDR3: CASSYSYQQPQHF
DNA: TGTGCCAGCAGTTACTCCTATCAGCAGCCCCAGCATTTT

D: -
J: TRBJ1-1
length: 14
size: few
V: TRBV5-1
CDR3: CASSNGQGVTEAFF
DNA: TGCGCCAGCAGCAACGGTCAGGGTGTCACTGAAGCTTTCTTT

D: -
J: TRBJ2-6
length: 14
size: -
V: TRBV11-2
CDR3: CASSSSRGRNVLTF
DNA: TGTGCCAGCAGCTCATCAAGGGGACGGAACGTCCTGACTTTC

D: TRBD1
J: TRBJ1-5
length: 16
size: few
V: TRBV6-1
CDR3: CASSPAGTASTQPQHF
DNA: TGTGCCAGCAGTCCTGCTGGGACAGCCTCTACTCAGCCCCAGCATTTT

D: TRBD1
J: TRBJ1-1
length: 17
size: few
V: TRBV20-1
CDR3: CSARGFRTGLSFAEAFF
DNA: TGCAGTGCTAGGGGCTTTCGGACAGGGTTGAGTTTCGCTGAAGCTTTCTTT

D: TRBD2
J: TRBJ2-2
length: 16
size: few
V: TRBV27
CDR3: CASSLRRGDPRGELFF
DNA: TGTGCCAGCAGTTTACGGCGGGGGGACCCCCGGGGGGAGCTGTTTTTT

D: TRBD2
J: TRBJ2-1
length: 16
size: -
V: TRBV5-1
CDR3: CASSLPLAAGIDEQFF
DNA: TGCGCCAGCAGCTTGCCCCTAGCGGCAGGTATCGATGAGCAGTTCTTC

D: -
J: TRBJ1-1
length: 13
size: -
V: TRBV6-1
CDR3: CASSEWRAGEAFF
DNA: TGTGCCAGCAGTGAATGGAGGGCCGGTGAAGCTTTCTTT

D: TRBD1
J: TRBJ2-7
length: 15
size: -
V: TRBV3-1
CDR3: CASSAETGASYEQYF
DNA: TGTGCCAGCAGCGCAGAGACAGGGGCCTCCTACGAGCAGTACTTC

D: -
J: TRBJ2-5
length: 15
size: -
V: TRBV6-1
CDR3: CASSEARRFTETQYF
DNA: TGTGCCAGCAGTGAAGCGCGAAGGTTTACTGAGACCCAGTACTTC

D: -
J: TRBJ2-2
length: 14
size: -
V: TRBV7-9
CDR3: CASRKGPNTGELFF
DNA: TGTGCCAGCAGGAAGGGTCCGAACACCGGGGAGCTGTTTTTT

D: -
J: TRBJ2-1
length: 13
size: -
V: TRBV20-1
CDR3: CSPYGERRNEQFF
DNA: TGCAGTCCCTACGGGGAGCGCCGGAATGAGCAGTTCTTC

D: -
J: TRBJ1-1
length: 13
size: -
V: TRBV30
CDR3: CAWSVRLNTEAFF
DNA: TGTGCCTGGAGTGTAAGACTGAACACTGAAGCTTTCTTT

D: TRBD1
J: TRBJ1-2
length: 14
size: few
V: TRBV20-1
CDR3: CSASGQVANYGYTF
DNA: TGCAGTGCTTCGGGACAGGTTGCCAACTATGGCTACACCTTC

D: TRBD1
J: TRBJ2-7
length: 14
size: -
V: TRBV6-5
CDR3: CASSSGGEYYEQYF
DNA: TGTGCCAGCAGTTCAGGGGGCGAATACTACGAGCAGTACTTC

D: -
J: TRBJ1-2
length: 12
size: -
V: TRBV6-1
CDR3: CASTPGGYGYTF
DNA: TGTGCCAGCACTCCCGGCGGCTATGGCTACACCTTC

D: TRBD1
J: TRBJ1-2
length: 16
size: -
V: TRBV27
CDR3: CASSLKGTGVNYGYTF
DNA: TGTGCCAGCAGTTTAAAAGGGACAGGGGTTAACTATGGCTACACCTTC

D: TRBD1
J: TRBJ2-3
length: 15
size: -
V: TRBV5-6
CDR3: CASTRGRGRTDTQYF
DNA: TGTGCCAGCACCAGGGGTAGGGGGCGTACAGATACGCAGTATTTT

D: TRBD2
J: TRBJ2-5
length: 14
size: -
V: TRBV6-2/TRBV6-3
CDR3: CASRIAGAQETQYF
DNA: TGTGCCAGCAGGATAGCGGGGGCTCAAGAGACCCAGTACTTC

D: -
J: TRBJ1-3
length: 13
size: -
V: TRBV10-3
CDR3: CAISEGREATIYF
DNA: TGTGCCATCAGTGAGGGCAGGGAAGCCACCATATATTTT

D: -
J: TRBJ1-1
length: 13
size: medium-sized
V: TRBV20-1
CDR3: CSASAGVNTEAFF
DNA: TGCAGTGCTTCGGCAGGGGTAAACACTGAAGCTTTCTTT

D: -
J: TRBJ2-5
length: 16
size: -
V: TRBV2
CDR3: CASSEVGGGPIETQYF
DNA: TGTGCCAGCAGTGAAGTTGGGGGGGGGCCGATAGAGACCCAGTACTTC